The sequence of this T cell receptor (beta chain) was determined in a study of blood T cell repertoires in COVID-19 (dated by TCRdb to about 2020). For context, the study as a whole: The collaborator samples originated in the United States, Italy and Spain and spanned the acute and convalescent phases of COVID-19. The prospective study material was composed of cDNA or gDNA derived from T cells, B-cell-depleted T cells, or PBMCs. The dataset comprised deeply sampled blood TCRbeta repertoires from subjects exposed to, actively infected with, or recovered from COVID-19. The repertoires were released in a freely available public database intended as a resource for research on the immune response to SARS-CoV-2. The samples were drawn from the first 160 participants of the ongoing ImmuneRACE study and from 950 to 1,500 subjects provided by 6 global collaborators. A de-identified subject ID, COVID-19 status, age in years and sex were almost always included in the sample metadata. Where HLA class I and class II types were available, the types were taken from metadata supplied by the sample provider, not from assay-based typing. Broader findings and caveats from the paper: Clinical and demographic metadata were provided uncurated, with the amount varying by source and participant.

Whole blood was collected in K2EDTA tubes by collaborating institutions according to the institutions' own protocols. For TCRbeta analysis, collaborators shipped samples as frozen whole blood, isolated PBMCs, or DNA extracted from either of those sample types. TCRbeta CDR3 regions were amplified from genomic DNA using the immunoSEQ Assay, a bias-controlled multiplex PCR. For the original study's pipeline: The number of nucleated cells in each sample was estimated from the amplification of reference gene primers within the assay. To quantify the absolute abundance of each unique TCRbeta CDR3 rearrangement, sequence reads were collapsed and filtered. For each sample, productive Simpson clonality was calculated by taking the square root of Simpson's diversity index across productive rearrangements. What TCRdb holds here is the immuneACCESS table cut down to in-frame rearrangements. Part of the clones is not present; checked against another copy, under half of the missing clones reflect an unresolved V gene, and the others are unexplained. The V and J calls and clone size are taken from that table; D and trimming were inferred from the DNA. Across this sample there are 30,000 to 45,000 clones, with nearly 90% seen only once. Approximately 32% of the sample comes from the top ten.

CDR1 and CDR2 are read off the germline V gene as MDHEN and SYDVKM. Cut back by 8 bases and 4 bases, the V and J ends lie 9 bases apart. The CDR3 contains 12 residues, cysteine and phenylalanine counted. Only the CDR3 part of the read is kept: 36 bases, read in frame from the first base. For this clone: Its antigen remains undetermined. It has no much larger one-base neighbor in the sample; base qualities were not kept.

The sequence came from a man between 65 and 80 years old with active COVID-19. Specimen: peripheral blood. The chain couples TRBV28 to TRBJ1-5, with the D segment identity uncertain. The CDR3: CASHSGNQPQHF. The DNA sequence is given as TGTGCCAGCCATTCCGGTAATCAGCCCCAGCATTTT.